This T cell receptor (beta chain) stems from a study of T cell repertoires in cytomegalovirus infection. Study-wide context: Evidence of both CMV infection and a matching HLA type came from public TCR beta signatures.

Study-wide points: Ex vivo, HLA-C-restricted CMV-specific TCR beta clonotypes prevailed over the rest of the response. Identification of carriers of CMV plus the relevant HLA was performed using cumulative public TCR beta family frequency.

Note on this clonotype: The antigen remains unidentified.

TCRdb redid the calling of the reads with MiXCR, one entry per CDR3 protein. The table records 150,000 to 200,000 distinct CDR3 sequences, roughly 27% of them present only once. CDR3 length equals 15 residues. Germline V gives CDR1 MNHEY, CDR2 SMNVEV (reference sequence). Unmatched junction bases numbered 4, after V lost 4 bases and J lost 4 bases. The sample was PBMCs. The chain carries TRBV27 and TRBJ2-1; 10 bases map to TRBD1. The sequence was collected from a human donor in good health (CMV status not recorded). Some clones in this sample may be carry-over from other donors' samples. CDR3 in amino acids: CASSSGTGVYNEQFF. CDR3 sequence (DNA): TGTGCCAGCAGTTCTGGGACAGGGGTATACAATGAGCAGTTCTTC.